Below are 12 T cell receptor beta chains sequenced from a single sample in a study of neoadjuvant nivolumab and ipilimumab in lung cancer. The data were produced by immunoSEQ multiplex PCR, yet TCRdb's version contains in-frame clones alone and is incomplete. Of 30,000 or so clones listed, 83% were seen once; the top ten hold about 5.2%. Sequences were derived from tumor tissue, sampled after neoadjuvant nivolumab, alone or with ipilimumab, at or shortly before surgery. These receptors were collected from an adult with non-small cell lung cancer.

This clone was observed a single time. The chain couples TRBV5-4 to TRBJ2-1; the D gene is possibly TRBD1 (6 bases). The germline V gene has CDR1 SGHNT and CDR2 YYREEE (reference sequence). The CDR3 is made up of 14 amino acids. CDR3 residues: CAYAGANSYNEQFF. CDR3 sequence (DNA): TGTGCATACGCAGGGGCGAACTCCTACAATGAGCAGTTCTTC.

The genes are TRBV15 and TRBJ1-2, with D unresolved. Germline V gene data show CDR1 as LNHNV and CDR2 as YYDKDF (reference sequence). This CDR3 is built from 13 residues. V lost 2 bases to trimming and J lost 6 bases, with 10 bases between them. The CDR3 region is CATSRSLKNGYTF. The CDR3 nucleotides read TGTGCCACCAGCAGAAGTTTGAAGAATGGCTACACCTTC. Filled out from reference TRBV15 and TRBJ1-2, the complete variable domain reads DAMVIQNPRYQVTQFGKPVTLSCSQTLNHNVMYWYQQKSSQAPKLLFHYYDKDFNNEADTPDNFQSRRPNTSFCFLDIRSPGLGDTAMYLCATSRSLKNGYTFGSGTRLTVV.

This sequence joins TRBV5-1 and TRBJ1-1; D call uncertain. Germline CDR1 reads SGHRS; CDR2 reads YFSETQ. Trimming took off 4 bases at V and 0 bases at J, with 7 bases between the two ends. There are 13 residues in the CDR3. CDR3 in amino acids: CASSVNLNTEAFF. The CDR3 DNA reads TGCGCCAGCAGCGTTAATTTGAACACTGAAGCTTTCTTT.

The chain combines TRBV6-5 with TRBJ1-1; 9 bases are a match to TRBD1. The V and J ends lost 6 bases and 7 bases, in that order; junction bases with no gene match: 0. The V gene's germline CDR1 is MNHEY and CDR2 SVGAGI. CDR3 length: 11 residues. The CDR3 DNA reads TGTGCCAGCAGGGGACAGGGTGAAGCTTTCTTT. Translating gives CASRGQGEAFF.

The V call is TRBV7-3, the J call TRBJ2-2; the match to TRBD1 covers 9 bases. This CDR3 contains 15 residues. Germline CDR1 reads SGHTA; CDR2 reads FQGTGA. With V trimmed by 3 bases and J by 4 bases, 3 bases remained unmatched. The DNA of the CDR3 is TGTGCCAGCAGCTTTGTGACAGGGGGCACCGGGGAGCTGTTTTTT. Translated, it gives CASSFVTGGTGELFF.

This clone showed up just once. This chain uses TRBV18 with TRBJ2-7; D may be TRBD1 (6 bases). CDR1 and CDR2 (germline): KGHSH, LQKENI. The V and J ends lost 4 bases and 1 base respectively, with 14 bases between them. The CDR3 has 15 amino acids. The DNA of the CDR3 is TGTGCCAGCTCACTGGCAGGCAGGGGATCCTACGAGCAGTACTTC. Protein sequence: CASSLAGRGSYEQYF.

The chain carries TRBV7-9 and TRBJ2-4; 7 positions match TRBD1. The CDR3 consists of 16 residues. V lost 4 bases and J lost 6; bases outside the gene matches: 12. CDR1 and CDR2 from the germline V gene are SEHNR and FQNEAQ (reference sequence). CDR3 in DNA: TGTGCCAGCAGCTCACTAATCGACAGGGAACTAAACATTCAGTACTTC. Its translation: CASSSLIDRELNIQYF.

This chain uses TRBV18 with TRBJ1-2; perhaps TRBD1 as D (5 bases). V was clipped by 4 bases and J by 0 bases, with 12 bases between them. Germline V gives CDR1 KGHSH, CDR2 LQKENI. This CDR3 comprises 15 residues. CDR3 DNA: TGTGCCAGCTCACTAGACAGTGAAGCTAACTATGGCTACACCTTC. Amino acid sequence: CASSLDSEANYGYTF.

The chain employs TRBV6-1 and TRBJ1-5, with TRBD1 matching over 9 bases. This CDR3 has 13 residues. CDR1 and CDR2 (germline): MNHNS, SASEGT. V lost 4 bases and J lost 7; bases outside the gene matches: 2. CDR3 nucleotides: TGTGCCAGCAGTGGACAGGGGGAGCAGCCCCAGCATTTT. Protein: CASSGQGEQPQHF.

This chain joins TRBV5-8 and TRBJ1-1; 8 bases fit TRBD1. This CDR3 region has 14 residues. The germline CDR1 and CDR2 sequences are SGHTS and YDEGEE. V was clipped by 2 bases and J by 3 bases; unmatched bases: 3. CDR3 in DNA: TGTGCCAGCAGCTTCCCGACAGGGGACACTGAAGCTTTCTTT. It yields the protein CASSFPTGDTEAFF.

Details on this clone: This sample includes further DNA sequences coding for the same CDR3. The chain links TRBV30 to TRBJ1-1, with a weak D call TRBD1 (5 bases). The CDR3 runs to 14 residues. CDR1 is GTSNPN and CDR2 is SVGIG in the germline V gene (reference sequence). V lost 0 bases to trimming and J lost 0 bases, with 8 bases between them. CDR3 protein: CAWSVAGLNTEAFF. The CDR3 region has the DNA TGTGCCTGGAGTGTGGCGGGACTGAACACTGAAGCTTTCTTT. Full variable domain (remainder filled in from reference TRBV30 and TRBJ1-1): SQTIHQWPATLVQPVGSPLSLECTVEGTSNPNLYWYRQAAGRGLQLLFYSVGIGQISSEVPQNLSASRPQDRQFILSSKKLLLSDSGFYLCAWSVAGLNTEAFFGQGTRLTVV.

In its sample, this clone was seen a few times. The gene calls are TRBV4-2 and TRBJ2-7; TRBD2 matches at 7 bases. Germline CDR1 reads LGHNA; CDR2 reads YNFKEQ. The J segment lost 3 bases and the V segment lost 3 bases, leaving 11 bases of the junction unmatched. CDR3 length: 16 amino acids. The DNA for the CDR3 is TGTGCCAGCAGCCACACGGGGGGACTAACTTTCTACGAGCAGTACTTC. It yields the protein CASSHTGGLTFYEQYF.